The 8 T cell receptor beta chains below come from one sample, sequenced in a study of T cell responses to AZD1222 COVID-19 vaccine. Here immunoSEQ multiplex PCR was the method, and the copy in TCRdb shows in-frame clones only, minus some. The profile shows roughly 100,000 clones, approximately 89% of them singletons. The sequencing used peripheral blood, collected on day 0 of AZD1222 vaccination. The source of these receptors is an adult in good health.

The chain uses TRBV19 and TRBJ1-1, with D possibly TRBD1 on 6 matching bases. There are 15 residues in the CDR3. Germline loops: CDR1 LNHDA, CDR2 SQIVND (reference sequence). V gave up 2 bases and J gave up 1 base, with 11 bases separating them. The CDR3 protein is CASSINQDRNTEAFF. DNA of the CDR3: TGTGCCAGTAGTATAAATCAGGACAGGAACACTGAAGCTTTCTTT. The full variable domain, rest sourced from reference TRBV19 and TRBJ1-1, is DGGITQSPKYLFRKEGQNVTLSCEQNLNHDAMYWYRQDPGQGLRLIYYSQIVNDFQKGDIAEGYSVSREKKESFPLTVTSAQKNPTAFYLCASSINQDRNTEAFFGQGTRLTVV.

The genes are TRBV2 and TRBJ1-2, with TRBD1 matching 10 bases. Trimming at V came to 6 bases and at J to 4 bases, leaving 14 bases not matched to a gene. The CDR3 runs 17 residues. The germline V gene encodes CDR1 SNHLY and CDR2 FYNNEI. In nucleotides, the CDR3 is TGTGCCAGCAGCCCCTGGACAGGGGGAAGCGGGGGCTATGGCTACACCTTC. Protein sequence: CASSPWTGGSGGYGYTF.

This chain joins TRBV6-5 and TRBJ2-3; possible D gene TRBD1, 5 bases. In germline, CDR1 is MNHEY, CDR2 SVGAGI. This CDR3 spans 12 amino acids. Trimming took 7 bases from V and 10 from J, leaving 15 bases between them. CDR3 residues: CASIPPWGAQYF. CDR3 DNA: TGTGCCAGCATCCCCCCATGGGGCGCGCAGTATTTT.

This sequence joins TRBV9 and TRBJ2-1, with D maybe TRBD2 (7 bases). Germline values: CDR1 SGDLS, CDR2 YYNGEE. This CDR3 region has 15 residues. Trimming removed 4 bases from V and 2 bases from J, with 13 bases in between. CDR3 DNA: TGTGCCAGCAGCTTCTCGGGGGGCCCCTACAATGAGCAGTTCTTC. It translates to CASSFSGGPYNEQFF.

This chain joins TRBV4-1 and TRBJ1-1; D might be TRBD1 (6 bases). Trimming took off 2 bases at V and 1 base at J, with 8 bases between the two ends. The CDR3 spans 14 residues. Germline-derived CDR1 and CDR2 are MGHRA and YSYEKL. The CDR3 region is CASSQPGQNTEAFF. As DNA, the CDR3 is TGCGCCAGCAGCCAACCGGGACAGAACACTGAAGCTTTCTTT.

This clone was counted once. This chain joins TRBV12-3 or TRBV12-4 and TRBJ1-1; no definite D call. The CDR3 is 11 residues long. Deletions cut 3 bases from V and 10 bases from J, with 9 bases between. CDR3 DNA sequence: TGTGCCAGCAGTTTCCGTTCAAGAGCTTTCTTT. Protein: CASSFRSRAFF.

The chain combines TRBV10-2 with TRBJ2-1; D possibly corresponds to TRBD2 (6 bases). There are 13 residues in the CDR3. V lost 6 bases and J lost 6, with 12 bases in between. CDR1 WSHSY and CDR2 SAAADI come from the germline V gene. The CDR3 reads CASSELAPNEQFF. The CDR3, as DNA: TGCGCCAGCAGCGAGCTAGCGCCCAATGAGCAGTTCTTC.

The rearrangement joins TRBV19 to TRBJ1-2; TRBD1 might be the D (6 bases). V was trimmed by 3 bases and J by 1 base, leaving 6 bases between them. Per germline, CDR1 LNHDA and CDR2 SQIVND (reference sequence). This CDR3 comprises 13 residues. For the CDR3, the DNA is TGTGCCAGTAGTATGGACAGTAACTATGGCTACACCTTC. This encodes CASSMDSNYGYTF.